This T cell receptor beta chain originates from a study of tumor-infiltrating lymphocytes in glioblastoma multiforme. In its sample, this clonotype was seen many times. A much larger clone lies a single base off, so this may be a read error. In this CDR3 the conserved last residue, phenylalanine or tryptophan, is missing, so a read error is likely. Three nested ARM-PCR rounds with V-beta and C-beta primers built TCRB libraries. TCRdb processed the multiplex PCR reads anew with MiXCR; each CDR3 protein has one entry. The sample consists of 13,000 to 15,000 distinct CDR3 sequences, 65% to 80% of them appearing once. This CDR3 comprises 14 residues. V gave up 3 bases and J gave up 8 bases; unmatched junction bases: 7. Germline CDR1 reads SEHNR; CDR2 reads FQNEAQ (reference sequence).

The chain has TRBV7-9 and TRBJ2-1, with 7 nucleotides matching TRBD1. The sample was brain tumor tissue. The origin of this receptor is a male donor with glioblastoma. CDR3 nucleotide sequence: TGTGCCAGCAGCTTTTCCAGGGGGATGGATGAGCAGTTCTCC. It codes for CASSFSRGMDEQFS.